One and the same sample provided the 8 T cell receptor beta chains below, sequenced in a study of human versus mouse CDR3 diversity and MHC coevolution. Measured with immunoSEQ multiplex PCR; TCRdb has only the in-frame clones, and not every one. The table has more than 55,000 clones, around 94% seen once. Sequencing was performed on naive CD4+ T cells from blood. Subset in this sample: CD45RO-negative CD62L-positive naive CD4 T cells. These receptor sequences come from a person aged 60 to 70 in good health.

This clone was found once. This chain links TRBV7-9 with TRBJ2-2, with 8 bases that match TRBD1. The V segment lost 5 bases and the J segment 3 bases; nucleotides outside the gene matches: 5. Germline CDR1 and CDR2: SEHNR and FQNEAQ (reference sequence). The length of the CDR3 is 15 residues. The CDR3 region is CASSIGQGHTGELFF. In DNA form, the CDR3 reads TGTGCCAGCAGCATCGGACAGGGCCACACCGGGGAGCTGTTTTTT.

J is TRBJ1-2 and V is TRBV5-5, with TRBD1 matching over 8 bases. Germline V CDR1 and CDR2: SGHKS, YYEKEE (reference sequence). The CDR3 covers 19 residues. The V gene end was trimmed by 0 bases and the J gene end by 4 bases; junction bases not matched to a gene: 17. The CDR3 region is CASSLAGSNPGGASYGYTF. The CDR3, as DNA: TGTGCCAGCAGCTTGGCCGGGTCTAATCCAGGGGGCGCGAGCTATGGCTACACCTTC.

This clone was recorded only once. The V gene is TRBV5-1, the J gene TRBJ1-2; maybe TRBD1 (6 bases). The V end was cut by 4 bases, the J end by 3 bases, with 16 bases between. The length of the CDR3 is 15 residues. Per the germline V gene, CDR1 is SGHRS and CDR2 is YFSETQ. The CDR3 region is CASSPVGGGDYGYTF. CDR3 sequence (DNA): TGCGCCAGCAGCCCGGTCGGGGGGGGCGACTATGGCTACACCTTC. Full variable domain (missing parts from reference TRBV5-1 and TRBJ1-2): KAGVTQTPRYLIKTRGQQVTLSCSPISGHRSVSWYQQTPGQGLQFLFEYFSETQRNKGNFPGRFSGRQFSNSRSEMNVSTLELGDSALYLCASSPVGGGDYGYTFGSGTRLTVV.

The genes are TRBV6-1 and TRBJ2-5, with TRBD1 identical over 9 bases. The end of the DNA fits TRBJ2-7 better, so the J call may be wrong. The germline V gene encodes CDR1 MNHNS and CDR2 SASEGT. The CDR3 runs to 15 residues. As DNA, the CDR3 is TGTGCCAGCAGTGAAGCGGGGGGACAGGGCTACGAGCAGTACTTC. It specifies CASSEAGGQGYEQYF.

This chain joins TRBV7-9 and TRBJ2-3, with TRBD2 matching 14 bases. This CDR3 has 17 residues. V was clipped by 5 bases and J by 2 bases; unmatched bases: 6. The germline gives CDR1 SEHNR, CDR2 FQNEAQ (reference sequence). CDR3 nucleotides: TGTGCCAGCAGCGAGAGGACTAGCGGGAGGATCACAGATACGCAGTATTTT. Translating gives CASSERTSGRITDTQYF. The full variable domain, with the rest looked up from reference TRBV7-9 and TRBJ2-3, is DTGVSQNPRHKITKRGQNVTFRCDPISEHNRLYWYRQTLGQGPEFLTYFQNEAQLEKSRLLSDRFSAERPKGSFSTLEIQRTEQGDSAMYLCASSERTSGRITDTQYFGPGTRLTVL.

This chain's CDR3 is CASSSQGVPLHF. The DNA for the CDR3 is TGTGCCAGCAGCTCCCAGGGGGTCCCACTCCACTTT. The gene calls are TRBV5-6 and TRBJ1-6, with TRBD1 identical over 7 bases. The CDR3 consists of 12 residues. The germline gives CDR1 SGHDT, CDR2 YYEEEE. The ends lost 3 bases at V and 16 bases at J; junction bases unmatched: 7. Supplemented by reference TRBV5-6 and TRBJ1-6, the full variable domain reads DAGVTQSPTHLIKTRGQQVTLRCSPKSGHDTVSWYQQALGQGPQFIFQYYEEEERQRGNFPDRFSGHQFPNYSSELNVNALLLGDSALYLCASSSQGVPLHFGNGTRLTVT.

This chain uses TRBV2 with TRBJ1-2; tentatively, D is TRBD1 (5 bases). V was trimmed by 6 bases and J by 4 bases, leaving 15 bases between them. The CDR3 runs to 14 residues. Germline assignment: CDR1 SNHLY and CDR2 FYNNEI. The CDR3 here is CASSRSQGTYGYTF. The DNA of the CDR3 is TGTGCCAGCAGCCGTTCCCAGGGTACCTATGGCTACACCTTC.

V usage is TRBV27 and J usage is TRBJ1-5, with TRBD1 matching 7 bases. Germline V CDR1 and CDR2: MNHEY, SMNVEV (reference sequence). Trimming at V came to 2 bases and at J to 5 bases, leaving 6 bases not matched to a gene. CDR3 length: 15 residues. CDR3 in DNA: TGTGCCAGCAGTTTAGCCTACAGGGGAGATCAGCCCCAGCATTTT. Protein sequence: CASSLAYRGDQPQHF.